The next 18 T cell receptor beta chains were all read from a single sample in a study of blood T cell repertoires in COVID-19. The method was immunoSEQ multiplex PCR; TCRdb's version includes in-frame clones alone and lacks a portion of them. The sample holds about 120,000 clones; 79% are singletons and the top ten take 37%. Sequencing was done on a sample of peripheral blood. The source of these receptors is a man aged 35 to 55 with active or convalescent COVID-19.

The J gene is TRBJ1-2, the V gene TRBV7-9, with D perhaps TRBD1 (6 bases). Germline V gene lookup returns CDR1 SEHNR and CDR2 FQNEAQ (reference sequence). V lost 5 bases, J lost 14 bases, and 21 bases lay in between. CDR3 length: 13 amino acids. CDR3 sequence: CASSPNTAGTNTF. The CDR3 DNA is TGTGCCAGCAGCCCGAATACGGCAGGGACAAATACCTTC.

The chain couples TRBV5-1 to TRBJ2-5; 13 bases agree with TRBD2. V lost 2 bases and J lost 5; bases outside the gene matches: 9. CDR1 is SGHRS, CDR2 YFSETQ, per germline. The CDR3 consists of 17 residues. The CDR3 reads CASSFRLAGGVVETQYF. CDR3 coding DNA: TGCGCCAGCAGCTTTAGACTAGCGGGAGGCGTTGTGGAGACCCAGTACTTC.

This clone appeared once. V gene TRBV11-3 combines with J gene TRBJ2-1; 8 bases map to TRBD1. With 1 base clipped from V and 5 bases from J, the junction kept 7 bases outside the gene matches. Germline V gene sequence: CDR1 SGHNT, CDR2 YENEEA. There are 16 residues in the CDR3. The CDR3 is CASSLVYGQGNNEQFF. As DNA, the CDR3 is TGTGCCAGCAGCTTAGTGTACGGACAGGGTAACAATGAGCAGTTCTTC. The entire variable domain, with the rest obtained from reference TRBV11-3 and TRBJ2-1, is as follows: EAGVVQSPRYKIIEKKQPVAFWCNPISGHNTLYWYLQNLGQGPELLIRYENEEAVDDSQLPKDRFSAERLKGVDSTLKIQPAELGDSAVYLCASSLVYGQGNNEQFFGPGTRLTVL.

This clone showed up just once. The J gene is TRBJ1-1, the V gene TRBV5-4; D unclear. This CDR3 is built from 16 residues. Per the germline V gene, CDR1 is SGHNT and CDR2 is YYREEE (reference sequence). The V end lost 0 bases, the J end lost 0 bases, and 12 bases lay between the germline ends. The CDR3, as DNA: TGTGCCAGCAGCTTGGGTACCGGCGGTATGAACACTGAAGCTTTCTTT. Its protein is CASSLGTGGMNTEAFF.

This chain uses TRBV27 with TRBJ2-3, with TRBD2 as a possible D gene (5 bases). The germline CDR1 and CDR2 sequences are MNHEY and SMNVEV (reference sequence). The CDR3 covers 13 residues. Trimming took off 6 bases at V and 4 bases at J, with 11 bases between the two ends. CDR3 region: CASSLASADTQYF. The CDR3 bases are TGTGCCAGCAGCCTAGCTAGTGCAGATACGCAGTATTTT.

This clone was counted a single time. The rearrangement uses TRBV16 and TRBJ1-2; no clear D. CDR1 and CDR2 (germline): KGHSY, FQNENV. This CDR3 comprises 12 residues. Trimming pared 4 bases from V and 7 bases from J, leaving 10 bases between. The CDR3 here is CASSRASGGYTF. The CDR3 DNA is TGTGCCAGCAGCCGCGCCTCGGGTGGCTACACCTTC.

CDR3 loop: CASSAGHGQGTSGANVLTF. In DNA, the CDR3 is TGTGCCAGCAGCGCGGGGCACGGACAGGGTACATCTGGGGCCAACGTCCTGACTTTC. The rearrangement joins TRBV9 to TRBJ2-6, with 8 bases fitting TRBD1. Germline lookup yields CDR1 SGDLS and CDR2 YYNGEE. The CDR3 sequence is 19 residues long. V lost 3 bases and J lost 1; bases outside the gene matches: 12.

V is TRBV28 and J is TRBJ1-6; D is undetermined. The germline V and J ends were trimmed by 7 bases and 7 bases, with 14 bases remaining between them. The CDR3 is 14 amino acids. In germline, CDR1 is MDHEN, CDR2 SYDVKM. The CDR3 here is CASTAATSNSPLHF. The CDR3 region has the DNA TGTGCCAGCACCGCGGCCACTTCGAATTCACCCCTCCACTTT.

This clone was observed a single time. The rearrangement links TRBV11-2 to TRBJ1-1, with 12 bases fitting TRBD1. The trim removed 3 bases at V and 5 bases at J, leaving 7 bases unmatched. CDR1 SGHAT and CDR2 FQNNGV come from the germline V gene. This CDR3 contains 16 residues. The CDR3 DNA follows: TGTGCCAGCAGCTTCGGGGGACAGGGGGCGGGAACTGAAGCTTTCTTT. Its translation is CASSFGGQGAGTEAFF.

This chain uses TRBV6-5 with TRBJ1-2; tentatively, D is TRBD1 (6 bases). CDR3 length: 13 amino acids. Trimming removed 6 bases at V and 3 bases at J, with 11 bases between. Germline CDR1 and CDR2: MNHEY and SVGAGI. CDR3 bases: TGTGCCAGCAGAGCCACAGGGTACTATGGCTACACCTTC. Residues: CASRATGYYGYTF.

This clone has more than one count but fewer than ten. The chain couples TRBV5-1 to TRBJ1-2; 10 positions agree with TRBD1. J lost 4 bases, V lost 2 bases, and 5 bases had no gene match. This CDR3 has 15 residues. The germline V gene encodes CDR1 SGHRS and CDR2 YFSETQ. Written as DNA, the CDR3 is TGCGCCAGCAGCTTCGGACAGGGGGTTGTCTATGGCTACACCTTC. It codes for CASSFGQGVVYGYTF.

The rearrangement links TRBV7-8 to TRBJ1-4; maybe TRBD1 (6 bases). With 1 base removed from V and 7 bases from J, the gap between germline ends came to 16 bases. The CDR3 runs to 16 residues. Germline V lookup: CDR1 SGHVS, CDR2 FQNEAQ. CDR3 DNA: TGTGCCAGCAGCTTAGGGGCCAGGGGAGACGGTGAAAAACTGTTTTTT. As protein: CASSLGARGDGEKLFF. Together with reference TRBV7-8 and TRBJ1-4, the CDR3 gives the full variable domain: GAGVSQSPRYKVAKRGQDVALRCDPISGHVSLFWYQQALGQGPEFLTYFQNEAQLDKSGLPSDRFFAERPEGSVSTLKIQRTQQEDSAVYLCASSLGARGDGEKLFFGSGTQLSVL.

The genes are TRBV12-3 or TRBV12-4 and TRBJ1-2; D perhaps matches TRBD1 (6 bases). The CDR3 length is 13 residues. V was pared by 8 bases and J by 2 bases, with 12 bases between. CDR3 loop: CASGTRSNYGYTF. In DNA form, the CDR3 reads TGTGCCAGCGGGACAAGATCGAACTATGGCTACACCTTC.

V and J are TRBV30 and TRBJ1-5; TRBD1 agrees at 7 bases. V lost 3 bases, J lost 5 bases, and 7 bases stayed unmatched. The CDR3 runs to 14 residues. Germline loops: CDR1 GTSNPN, CDR2 SVGIG (reference sequence). CDR3 loop: CAWSLQGTHQPQHF. The CDR3, as DNA: TGTGCCTGGAGCCTACAGGGGACCCATCAGCCCCAGCATTTT.

Of note for this clone: This sample also contains other DNA sequences that code for the same CDR3. The CDR3 is CASSPRAMNTEAFF. CDR3 nucleotide sequence: TGTGCCAGCTCACCCAGGGCAATGAACACTGAAGCTTTCTTT. The chain is built from TRBV18 and TRBJ1-1, with D tentatively TRBD1 (5 bases). Trimming removed 3 bases from V and 0 bases from J, with 8 bases in between. This CDR3 is 14 amino acids long. Germline-derived CDR1 and CDR2 are KGHSH and LQKENI.

This rearrangement joins TRBV5-5 to TRBJ2-3; perhaps TRBD1 as D (5 bases). The V end lost 2 bases, the J end lost 2 bases, and 9 bases lay between the germline ends. Germline V gene sequence: CDR1 SGHKS, CDR2 YYEKEE (reference sequence). The CDR3 totals 14 residues. CDR3: CASSLQVLTDTQYF. DNA of the CDR3: TGTGCCAGCAGCTTACAGGTCCTCACAGATACGCAGTATTTT.

The chain recombines TRBV19 with TRBJ2-7; weak D call: TRBD1 (5 bases). The CDR3 sequence is 14 residues long. The germline gives CDR1 LNHDA, CDR2 SQIVND (reference sequence). Trimming cost V 5 bases and J 4 bases, with 15 bases left between them. The CDR3: CASSPAGLGYEQYF. DNA of the CDR3: TGTGCCAGTAGTCCGGCAGGGTTGGGGTACGAGCAGTACTTC.

The chain uses TRBV5-6 and TRBJ1-2, with 7 bases matching TRBD1. Germline V gives CDR1 SGHDT, CDR2 YYEEEE. This CDR3 has 15 residues. V lost 6 bases and J lost 8; bases outside the gene matches: 16. CDR3 residues: CASKGYDRAGDGYTF. The CDR3 bases are TGTGCCAGCAAGGGTTACGACAGGGCAGGGGACGGCTACACCTTC.